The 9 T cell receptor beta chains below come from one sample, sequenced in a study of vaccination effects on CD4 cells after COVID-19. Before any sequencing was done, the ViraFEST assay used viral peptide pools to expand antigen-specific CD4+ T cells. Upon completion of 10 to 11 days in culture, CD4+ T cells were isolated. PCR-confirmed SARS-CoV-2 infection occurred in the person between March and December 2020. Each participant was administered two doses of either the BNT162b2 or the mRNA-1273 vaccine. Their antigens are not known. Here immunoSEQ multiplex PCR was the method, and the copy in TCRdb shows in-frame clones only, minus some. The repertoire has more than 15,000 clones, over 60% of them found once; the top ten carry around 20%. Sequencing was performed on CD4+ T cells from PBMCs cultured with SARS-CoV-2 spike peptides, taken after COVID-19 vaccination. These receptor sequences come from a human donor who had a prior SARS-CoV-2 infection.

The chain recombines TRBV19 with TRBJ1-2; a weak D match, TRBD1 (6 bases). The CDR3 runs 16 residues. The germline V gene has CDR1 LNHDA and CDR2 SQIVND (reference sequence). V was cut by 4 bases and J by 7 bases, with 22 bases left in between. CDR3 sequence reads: CASSTPTRMGASGYTF. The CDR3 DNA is TGTGCCAGTAGTACCCCAACTCGGATGGGGGCTAGTGGCTACACCTTC.

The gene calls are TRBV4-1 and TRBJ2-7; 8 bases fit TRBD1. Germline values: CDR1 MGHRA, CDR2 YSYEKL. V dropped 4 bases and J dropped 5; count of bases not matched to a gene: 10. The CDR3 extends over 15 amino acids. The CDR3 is CASSPWTGTANEQYF. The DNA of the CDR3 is TGCGCCAGCAGCCCCTGGACAGGGACTGCGAACGAGCAGTACTTC.

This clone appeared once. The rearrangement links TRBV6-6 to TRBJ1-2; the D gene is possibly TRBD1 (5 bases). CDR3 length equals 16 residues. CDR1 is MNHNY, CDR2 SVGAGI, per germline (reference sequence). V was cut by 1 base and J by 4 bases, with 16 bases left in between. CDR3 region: CASSYCQGSECYGYTF. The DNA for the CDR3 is TGTGCCAGCAGTTACTGTCAGGGTTCAGAGTGCTATGGCTACACCTTC.

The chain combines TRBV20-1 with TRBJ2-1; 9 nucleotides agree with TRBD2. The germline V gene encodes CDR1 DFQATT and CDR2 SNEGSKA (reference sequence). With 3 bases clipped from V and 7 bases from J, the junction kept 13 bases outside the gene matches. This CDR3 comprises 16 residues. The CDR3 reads CSASPFLRGGSNEQFF. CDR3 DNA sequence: TGCAGTGCTAGTCCCTTCCTGCGGGGGGGGTCTAATGAGCAGTTCTTC.

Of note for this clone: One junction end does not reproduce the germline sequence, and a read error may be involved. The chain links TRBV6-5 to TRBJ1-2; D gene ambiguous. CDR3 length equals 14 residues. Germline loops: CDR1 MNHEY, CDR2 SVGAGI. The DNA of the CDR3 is TGTGCCAGCAGTTACGGAACGCCTAACAATGGCTACACCTTC. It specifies CASSYGTPNNGYTF.

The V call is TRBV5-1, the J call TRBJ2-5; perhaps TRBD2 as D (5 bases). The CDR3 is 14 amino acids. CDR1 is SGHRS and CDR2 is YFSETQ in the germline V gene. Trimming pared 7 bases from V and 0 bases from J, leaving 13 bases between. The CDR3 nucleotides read TGCGCCAGCGGCGAGGGAAACTACCAAGAGACCCAGTACTTC. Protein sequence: CASGEGNYQETQYF.

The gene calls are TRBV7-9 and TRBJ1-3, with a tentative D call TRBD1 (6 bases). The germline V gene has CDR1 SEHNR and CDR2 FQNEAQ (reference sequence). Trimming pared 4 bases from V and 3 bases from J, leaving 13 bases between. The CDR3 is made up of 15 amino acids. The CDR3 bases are TGTGCCAGCAGCTCTGGACAGCTGCATGGAAACACCATATATTTT. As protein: CASSSGQLHGNTIYF. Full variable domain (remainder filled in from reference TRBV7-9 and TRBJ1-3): DTGVSQNPRHKITKRGQNVTFRCDPISEHNRLYWYRQTLGQGPEFLTYFQNEAQLEKSRLLSDRFSAERPKGSFSTLEIQRTEQGDSAMYLCASSSGQLHGNTIYFGEGSWLTVV.

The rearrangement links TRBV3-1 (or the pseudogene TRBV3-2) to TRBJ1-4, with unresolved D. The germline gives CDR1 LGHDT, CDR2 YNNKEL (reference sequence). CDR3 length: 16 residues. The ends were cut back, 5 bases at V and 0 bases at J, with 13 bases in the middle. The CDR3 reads CASSLGAGSTNEKLFF. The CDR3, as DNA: TGTGCCAGCAGCTTAGGCGCGGGGTCAACTAATGAAAAACTGTTTTTT.

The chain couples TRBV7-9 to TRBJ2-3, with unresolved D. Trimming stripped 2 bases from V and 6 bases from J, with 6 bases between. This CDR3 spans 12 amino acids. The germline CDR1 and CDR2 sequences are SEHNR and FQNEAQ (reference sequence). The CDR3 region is CASSLQSDTQYF. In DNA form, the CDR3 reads TGTGCCAGCAGCTTACAGAGTGATACGCAGTATTTT.